This T cell receptor (beta chain) originates from a study of blood T cell repertoires in COVID-19. V was cut by 2 bases and J by 1 base, with 13 bases left in between. In germline, CDR1 is SGHAT, CDR2 FQNNGV. This CDR3 has 16 amino acids. Source study methods: Estimation of nucleated cell counts was performed using reference gene primer amplification. The assay was immunoSEQ multiplex PCR, and TCRdb's table has in-frame clones only and misses some. The DNA was the basis for D and trimming; V, J and clone size are from that table. The table records under 500,000 clones, about 89% of them present only once.

Sequencing used peripheral blood. The chain has TRBV11-2 and TRBJ2-3, with D maybe TRBD1 (6 bases). The source is a woman aged 30 to 39 with acute or convalescent COVID-19. CDR3 coding DNA: TGTGCCAGCAGCTTATACCAGGGGCTTCGCACAGATACGCAGTATTTT. Amino acid sequence: CASSLYQGLRTDTQYF.